A single sample gave rise to the 24 T cell receptor beta chains below, sequenced in a study of cytotoxic CD8 clonotypes in ibrutinib-treated CLL. Sequencing used immunoSEQ multiplex PCR; TCRdb keeps in-frame clones, though not all of them. This table holds over 150,000 clones, roughly four fifths found once. The source was PBMCs, collected after 12 months of ibrutinib treatment. Receptors were obtained from a human donor with chronic lymphocytic leukemia.

The V and J genes are TRBV4-3 and TRBJ2-5; D remains unclear. Germline CDR1 reads LGHNA; CDR2 reads YSLEER. V shed 0 bases and J shed 0 bases, with 2 bases lying between them. This CDR3 region has 13 residues. The CDR3 protein is CASSQEYQETQYF. Here the CDR3 DNA reads TGCGCCAGCAGCCAAGAATACCAAGAGACCCAGTACTTC.

This clone qualifies as medium-sized. This chain uses TRBV10-2 with TRBJ1-5; no firm D call. CDR3 length: 12 residues. Trimming shortened V by 6 bases and J by 3 bases, and 6 bases separated the two germline ends. Looked up from germline, CDR1 is WSHSY and CDR2 is SAAADI. CDR3 loop: CASSGVNQPQHF. The CDR3 DNA reads as TGCGCCAGCAGCGGGGTCAATCAGCCCCAGCATTTT.

This rearrangement joins TRBV28 to TRBJ2-7; 10 bases line up with TRBD2. CDR3 length: 15 amino acids. Germline V lookup: CDR1 MDHEN, CDR2 SYDVKM. V dropped 9 bases and J dropped 0; count of bases not matched to a gene: 8. CDR3 in amino acids: CASALAGGSSYEQYF. The DNA for the CDR3 is TGTGCCAGTGCGTTAGCGGGGGGCAGCTCCTACGAGCAGTACTTC.

CDR3 residues: CATTPSGLGIGELFF. The CDR3 coding sequence is TGTGCCACCACCCCGTCTGGCCTCGGCATCGGGGAGCTGTTTTTT. The chain links TRBV15 to TRBJ2-2; D not certain. The V end lost 7 bases, the J end lost 7 bases, and 19 bases lay between the germline ends. CDR1 is LNHNV, CDR2 YYDKDF, per germline (reference sequence). CDR3 size: 15 residues.

This chain links TRBV7-2 with TRBJ1-5, with TRBD1 identical over 7 bases. Germline V CDR1 and CDR2: SGHTA, FQGNSA. The ends lost 5 bases at V and 6 bases at J; junction bases unmatched: 10. This CDR3 has 15 amino acids. CDR3 DNA sequence: TGTGCCAGCAGCAAACTAAGACAGGGAGGTCAGCCCCAGCATTTT. This encodes CASSKLRQGGQPQHF. The entire variable domain, with the rest obtained from reference TRBV7-2 and TRBJ1-5, is as follows: GAGVSQSPSNKVTEKGKDVELRCDPISGHTALYWYRQSLGQGLEFLIYFQGNSAPDKSGLPSDRFSAERTGGSVSTLTIQRTQQEDSAVYLCASSKLRQGGQPQHFGDGTRLSIL.

This clone has a handful of counts. This chain connects TRBV29-1 to TRBJ1-1; unclear D gene. The germline V gene has CDR1 SQVTM and CDR2 ANQGSEA. This CDR3 is 11 amino acids long. Trimming shortened V by 6 bases and J by 1 base, and 6 bases separated the two germline ends. CDR3 loop: CSVSENTEAFF. Here the CDR3 DNA reads TGCAGCGTCTCAGAGAACACTGAAGCTTTCTTT. Full variable domain (outside the CDR3, taken from reference TRBV29-1 and TRBJ1-1): SAVISQKPSRDICQRGTSLTIQCQVDSQVTMMFWYRQQPGQSLTLIATANQGSEATYESGFVIDKFPISRPNLTFSTLTVSNMSPEDSSIYLCSVSENTEAFFGQGTRLTVV.

The count of this clone is one. The J gene is TRBJ2-3, the V gene TRBV28; 10 bases map to TRBD2. The CDR3 totals 16 residues. Germline CDR1 is MDHEN and CDR2 is SYDVKM. V was pared by 3 bases and J by 5 bases, with 8 bases of the junction left unmatched. CDR3 in amino acids: CASSFSQLAGVDTQYF. The CDR3 DNA sequence: TGTGCCAGCAGTTTTAGTCAGCTAGCGGGAGTAGATACGCAGTATTTT.

In DNA, the CDR3 is TGTGCCAGCAGCCAACTGTCCGGGCCTAGGGAGACCCAGTACTTC. Amino acid sequence: CASSQLSGPRETQYF. This chain uses TRBV14 with TRBJ2-5; no firm D call. V lost 2 bases, J lost 5 bases, and 15 bases lay in between. This CDR3 has 15 amino acids. Per the germline V gene, CDR1 is SGHDN and CDR2 is FVKESK.

CDR3 DNA: TGTGCCAGCAGTTTGGGTCGGGACACCGGGGAGCTGTTTTTT. It encodes CASSLGRDTGELFF. This chain joins TRBV2 and TRBJ2-2; D unresolved. The CDR3 totals 14 residues. In germline, CDR1 is SNHLY, CDR2 FYNNEI. V lost 5 bases and J lost 3, with 10 bases in between.

This chain connects TRBV7-3 to TRBJ2-1, with 12 bases that match TRBD2. This CDR3 is 14 amino acids long. The germline V gene encodes CDR1 SGHTA and CDR2 FQGTGA. Trimming cost V 4 bases and J 10 bases; bases outside gene matches: 5. CDR3 nucleotides: TGTGCCAGCAGCTCCCCGGGACTAGCGGGCGAGCAGTTCTTC. Amino acid sequence: CASSSPGLAGEQFF.

The rearrangement joins TRBV6-9 to TRBJ1-6; 8 bases are shared with TRBD1. Germline V gene data show CDR1 as MNHGY and CDR2 as SVAAGI. V was pared by 6 bases and J by 10 bases, with 17 bases of the junction left unmatched. CDR3 size: 17 residues. CDR3 sequence: CASRTDRDRGIKSPLHF. DNA for the CDR3: TGTGCCAGCAGAACAGACCGAGACAGGGGAATTAAGTCACCCCTCCACTTT.

The chain combines TRBV10-3 with TRBJ2-7; D may be TRBD2 (6 bases). The CDR3 extends over 14 amino acids. Germline-derived CDR1 and CDR2 are ENHRY and SYGVKD. V dropped 2 bases and J dropped 4 bases, with 12 bases sitting between them. The CDR3 nucleotides are TGTGCCATCAGTGAGGGGGGACTTAAATACGAGCAGTACTTC. This encodes CAISEGGLKYEQYF.

The chain joins TRBV18 to TRBJ2-3; D is undetermined. V lost 2 bases, J lost 2 bases, and 5 bases lay in between. Germline CDR1 is KGHSH and CDR2 is LQKENI. The CDR3 totals 13 residues. The CDR3 coding sequence is TGTGCCAGCTCACCAGCTACCACAGATACGCAGTATTTT. Its translation: CASSPATTDTQYF.

CDR3 region: CASRFDRDTEAFF. In DNA, the CDR3 is TGTGCCAGCAGATTTGACAGGGACACTGAAGCTTTCTTT. The rearrangement joins TRBV6-6 to TRBJ1-1; 7 nucleotides match TRBD1. After removal of 6 bases from V and 3 bases from J, the junction contained 4 bases not matched to a gene. The germline V gene has CDR1 MNHNY and CDR2 SVGAGI (reference sequence). This CDR3 comprises 13 residues.

The chain has TRBV7-2 and TRBJ2-5, with TRBD2 matching over 7 bases. This CDR3 has 16 amino acids. Germline V gives CDR1 SGHTA, CDR2 FQGNSA. J gave up 0 bases and V 4 bases, and 8 bases lay outside the gene matches. The CDR3, as DNA: TGTGCCAGCAGCTCCACGGGGGGTTTGTACCAAGAGACCCAGTACTTC. Encoded protein: CASSSTGGLYQETQYF.

This clone was detected only a few times. Other DNA variants within this sample encode the same CDR3. This chain uses TRBV19 with TRBJ2-3; 7 bases align to TRBD2. V lost 3 bases to trimming and J lost 4 bases; unmatched junction nucleotides: 1. This CDR3 region has 13 residues. Germline V gives CDR1 LNHDA, CDR2 SQIVND (reference sequence). This CDR3 reads CASSIGLADTQYF. Written as DNA, the CDR3 is TGTGCCAGTAGTATCGGACTAGCAGATACGCAGTATTTT.

This sequence joins TRBV28 and TRBJ1-1; D perhaps matches TRBD1 (6 bases). Germline-derived CDR1 and CDR2 are MDHEN and SYDVKM. With 8 bases removed from V and 9 bases from J, the gap between germline ends came to 16 bases. The CDR3 contains 12 residues. This CDR3 is CASGLLQGKAFF. In nucleotides, the CDR3 is TGTGCCAGCGGACTACTACAGGGTAAAGCTTTCTTT.

This clone was seen only a few times. The chain employs TRBV4-1 and TRBJ1-1; 9 bases line up with TRBD1. Trimming cost V 3 bases and J 5 bases; bases outside gene matches: 7. The CDR3 contains 15 residues. Germline loops: CDR1 MGHRA, CDR2 YSYEKL. The CDR3 DNA is TGCGCCAGCAGCCAGGCCTACAGGGGGCGGACTGAAGCTTTCTTT. Its protein is CASSQAYRGRTEAFF.

CDR3 sequence: CASSYVQGPNEQYF. CDR3 DNA sequence: TGTGCCAGCAGTTACGTACAGGGTCCCAACGAGCAGTACTTC. The rearrangement links TRBV6-5 to TRBJ2-7, with D perhaps matching TRBD1 (6 bases). Per the germline V gene, CDR1 is MNHEY and CDR2 is SVGAGI. Trimming stripped 2 bases from V and 5 bases from J, with 13 bases between. The CDR3 consists of 14 residues.

The chain has TRBV4-3 and TRBJ2-3; TRBD2 matches at 10 bases. The CDR3 length is 18 residues. Germline-derived CDR1 and CDR2 are LGHNA and YSLEER. V lost 1 base and J lost 3; bases outside the gene matches: 10. The CDR3: CASSQGRASGSPTDTQYF. CDR3 nucleotide sequence: TGCGCCAGCAGCCAAGGGAGGGCTAGCGGGAGCCCTACAGATACGCAGTATTTT.

CDR3 sequence reads: CASSERPFPLRTSGRVDTQYF. CDR3 DNA sequence: TGTGCCAGCAGTGAACGGCCATTTCCGCTGCGGACTAGCGGGAGGGTCGATACGCAGTATTTT. The chain has TRBV6-1 and TRBJ2-3; 15 positions match TRBD2. The length of the CDR3 is 21 residues. Germline values: CDR1 MNHNS, CDR2 SASEGT. Trimming at V came to 2 bases and at J to 6 bases, leaving 18 bases not matched to a gene.

V is TRBV7-9 and J is TRBJ1-6, with D maybe TRBD1 (6 bases). V was trimmed by 1 base and J by 4 bases, leaving 20 bases between them. CDR1 and CDR2 from the germline V gene are SEHNR and FQNEAQ (reference sequence). This CDR3 region has 19 residues. CDR3 loop: CASSLVLRGPPSYNSPLHF. Here the CDR3 DNA reads TGTGCCAGCAGCTTAGTGCTCAGGGGCCCGCCTTCATATAATTCACCCCTCCACTTT.

A single count supports this clone. The genes are TRBV4-2 and TRBJ1-2; D is unclear. V was clipped by 4 bases and J by 1 base, with 16 bases between them. Germline V gene sequence: CDR1 LGHNA, CDR2 YNFKEQ. The CDR3 has 16 amino acids. This CDR3 reads CASSPEGRARNYGYTF. The CDR3 nucleotides read TGTGCCAGCAGCCCAGAAGGTAGGGCACGTAACTATGGCTACACCTTC.

Note on this clone: The same CDR3 also results from other DNA sequences found in this sample. The V and J genes are TRBV19 and TRBJ2-5, with D maybe TRBD2 (6 bases). The CDR3 runs 12 residues. The germline gives CDR1 LNHDA, CDR2 SQIVND (reference sequence). V lost 4 bases and J lost 5, with 8 bases in between. The DNA of the CDR3 is TGTGCCAGTAGTAGACTAGGGGAGACCCAGTACTTC. Protein product: CASSRLGETQYF.